What follows are 31 T cell receptor beta chains derived from one specimen sequenced in a study of blood T cell repertoires in COVID-19. TCRdb keeps only in-frame clones here, not all; method: immunoSEQ multiplex PCR. Here the sample spans approximately 100,000 clones, 84% being singletons. The sequenced sample was peripheral blood. Receptor source: a man between 60 and 70 years old with acute or convalescent COVID-19.

The chain joins TRBV28 to TRBJ2-7; 10 nucleotides match TRBD1. The length of the CDR3 is 14 residues. CDR1 and CDR2 (germline): MDHEN, SYDVKM. V was pared by 5 bases and J by 3 bases, with 4 bases of the junction left unmatched. CDR3 nucleotide sequence: TGTGCCAGCAGTGAGGGACAGGGGCTCTACGAGCAGTACGTC. Protein: CASSEGQGLYEQYV.

V gene TRBV13 combines with J gene TRBJ2-7; 7 nucleotides agree with TRBD2. V lost 5 bases, J lost 2 bases, and 12 bases stayed unmatched. Germline CDR1 reads PRHDT; CDR2 reads FYEKMQ (reference sequence). The CDR3 sequence is 16 residues long. The CDR3 nucleotides are TGTGCCAGCAGCCCATCTCCGGGGGGAGCCCCCTACGAGCAGTACTTC. This sequence encodes CASSPSPGGAPYEQYF.

This clone was observed a single time. In nucleotides, the CDR3 is TGTGCCAGTAGTAGTCACAGGAACACCGGGGAGCTGTTTTTT. This encodes CASSSHRNTGELFF. V and J are TRBV19 and TRBJ2-2; the D is unclear. The CDR3 loop spans 14 amino acids. Germline-derived CDR1 and CDR2 are LNHDA and SQIVND (reference sequence). Trimming took 4 bases from V and 1 from J, leaving 7 bases between them.

The gene calls are TRBV11-2 and TRBJ2-2; 7 bases agree with TRBD1. This CDR3 is built from 18 residues. Germline CDR1 and CDR2: SGHAT and FQNNGV. V trimming: 3 bases; J trimming: 4 bases; junction bases outside the gene matches: 14. CDR3 residues: CASSFQRRLQGTTGELFF. The CDR3 DNA sequence: TGTGCCAGCAGCTTCCAGCGCCGCTTACAGGGGACCACCGGGGAGCTGTTTTTT.

The chain has TRBV11-1 and TRBJ2-3; 11 bases fit TRBD2. In germline, CDR1 is SGHAT, CDR2 FQDESV (reference sequence). CDR3 length: 16 amino acids. J was trimmed by 0 bases and V by 6 bases; bases with no gene match: 5. CDR3: CASSSGLAASTDTQYF. The CDR3 DNA reads as TGTGCCAGCAGTTCGGGACTAGCGGCAAGCACAGATACGCAGTATTTT.

The J gene is TRBJ2-5, the V gene TRBV18; TRBD1 agrees at 7 bases. The CDR3 length is 13 residues. Germline CDR1 reads KGHSH; CDR2 reads LQKENI. The J segment lost 2 bases and the V segment lost 4 bases, leaving 1 base of the junction unmatched. As DNA, the CDR3 is TGTGCCAGCTCACTACAGGGGCAAGAGACCCAGTACTTC. Translating gives CASSLQGQETQYF. Full variable domain (outside the CDR3, taken from reference TRBV18 and TRBJ2-5): NAGVMQNPRHLVRRRGQEARLRCSPMKGHSHVYWYRQLPEEGLKFMVYLQKENIIDESGMPKERFSAEFPKEGPSILRIQQVVRGDSAAYFCASSLQGQETQYFGPGTRLLVL.

The genes are TRBV4-2 and TRBJ1-5; D may be TRBD1 (5 bases). The CDR3 is 16 residues long. V gave up 0 bases and J gave up 4 bases, with 13 bases separating them. CDR1 and CDR2 from the germline V gene are LGHNA and YNFKEQ. CDR3 protein: CASSQEGQAGNQPQHF. The DNA of the CDR3 is TGTGCCAGCAGCCAAGAAGGGCAGGCAGGGAATCAGCCCCAGCATTTT.

In nucleotides, the CDR3 is TGTGCCAGCAGTTTAGGTCAGATGGGCAATCAGCCCCAGCATTTT. It yields the protein CASSLGQMGNQPQHF. The V call is TRBV28, the J call TRBJ1-5; unclear D gene. Trimming left V 2 bases short and J 2 bases short, with 10 bases between. CDR3 length: 15 residues. Germline assignment: CDR1 MDHEN and CDR2 SYDVKM.

The V gene is TRBV27, the J gene TRBJ2-5; TRBD2 aligns across 13 bases. The CDR3 loop spans 16 amino acids. The germline gives CDR1 MNHEY, CDR2 SMNVEV (reference sequence). V shed 6 bases, J shed 5 bases, and the junction held 9 bases outside the gene matches. As DNA, the CDR3 is TGTGCCAGCAGCTCGGTACTAGCGGGGGGGAGGGAGACCCAGTACTTC. Its translation is CASSSVLAGGRETQYF.

The chain combines TRBV21-1 with TRBJ1-3; no DNA check was done on the table's D call, TRBD1. TRBV21-1 is noted as a pseudogene. CDR3 length: 18 residues. CDR3 protein: CASSTLPTDSLAGNTIYF. For the CDR3, the DNA is TGTGCCAGCAGCACCTTGCCGACCGACAGTCTCGCTGGAAACACCATATATTTT.

The rearrangement uses TRBV11-2 and TRBJ2-5; 7 nucleotides agree with TRBD2. CDR1 SGHAT and CDR2 FQNNGV come from the germline V gene. CDR3 length: 15 amino acids. V trimming: 5 bases; J trimming: 5 bases; junction bases outside the gene matches: 11. The CDR3, as DNA: TGTGCCAGCAGCGCGAGCGGGGCCATGCGGGAGACCCAGTACTTC. Protein sequence: CASSASGAMRETQYF.

CDR3 protein: CASRNNREQLFF. Here the CDR3 DNA reads TGTGCCAGTAGGAACAACAGGGAGCAACTGTTTTTT. The chain has TRBV19 and TRBJ1-4; D is possibly TRBD1 (6 bases). Germline CDR1 reads LNHDA; CDR2 reads SQIVND (reference sequence). The CDR3 sequence is 12 residues long. V was trimmed by 6 bases and J by 12 bases, leaving 14 bases between them.

The chain employs TRBV7-2 and TRBJ1-6; TRBD1 agrees at 7 bases. With V trimmed by 5 bases and J by 7 bases, 8 bases remained unmatched. This CDR3 spans 15 amino acids. Germline CDR1 and CDR2: SGHTA and FQGNSA. CDR3 coding DNA: TGTGCCAGCAGCACGACGGGACAGCGAAATTCACCCCTCCACTTT. Encoded protein: CASSTTGQRNSPLHF.

J is TRBJ1-5 and V is TRBV5-6; possibly TRBD1 for D (6 bases). Deletions cut 0 bases from V and 0 bases from J, with 13 bases between. CDR3 length equals 17 residues. Germline lookup yields CDR1 SGHDT and CDR2 YYEEEE. CDR3 DNA sequence: TGTGCCAGCAGCTTGGGCGGGGGCGCCATTAGCAATCAGCCCCAGCATTTT. It yields the protein CASSLGGGAISNQPQHF. The variable domain in full, with the rest retrieved from reference TRBV5-6 and TRBJ1-5, is DAGVTQSPTHLIKTRGQQVTLRCSPKSGHDTVSWYQQALGQGPQFIFQYYEEEERQRGNFPDRFSGHQFPNYSSELNVNALLLGDSALYLCASSLGGGAISNQPQHFGDGTRLSIL.

The chain is built from TRBV5-1 and TRBJ1-6; a weak D match, TRBD1 (6 bases). The CDR3 is 18 residues long. The germline V gene encodes CDR1 SGHRS and CDR2 YFSETQ. Trimming removed 4 bases at V and 4 bases at J, with 21 bases between. CDR3: CASSATQPGQAYNSPLHF. The CDR3 nucleotides read TGCGCCAGCAGCGCCACTCAACCGGGACAAGCATATAATTCACCCCTCCACTTT.

The table lists this clone with many counts. The chain has TRBV2 and TRBJ2-1; the D is unclear. The CDR3 consists of 15 residues. Looked up from germline, CDR1 is SNHLY and CDR2 is FYNNEI. The V end was cut by 4 bases, the J end by 4 bases, with 14 bases between. DNA of the CDR3: TGTGCCAGCAGTGTAGGTCAGACAAGATACAATGAGCAGTTCTTC. Translation: CASSVGQTRYNEQFF. The complete variable domain, with remaining parts taken from reference TRBV2 and TRBJ2-1, reads EPEVTQTPSHQVTQMGQEVILRCVPISNHLYFYWYRQILGQKVEFLVSFYNNEISEKSEIFDDQFSVERPDGSNFTLKIRSTKLEDSAMYFCASSVGQTRYNEQFFGPGTRLTVL.

The gene calls are TRBV10-3 and TRBJ2-7; 8 positions match TRBD1. This CDR3 is built from 15 residues. The germline V gene has CDR1 ENHRY and CDR2 SYGVKD. V lost 6 bases and J lost 6; bases outside the gene matches: 13. CDR3 region: CAIRAGTGPSGEQYF. DNA for the CDR3: TGTGCCATCAGAGCCGGGACAGGTCCATCAGGCGAGCAGTACTTC.

The chain links TRBV3-1 (or the pseudogene TRBV3-2) to TRBJ1-3; 7 nucleotides line up with TRBD1. Per the germline V gene, CDR1 is LGHDT and CDR2 is YNNKEL (reference sequence). V was pared by 3 bases and J by 5 bases, with 7 bases of the junction left unmatched. This CDR3 contains 15 residues. The CDR3 region is CASSQTGSTRNTIYF. DNA for the CDR3: TGTGCCAGCAGCCAGACAGGGTCTACTAGAAACACCATATATTTT.

This clone has a single count. The CDR3 protein is CASSARLAGGPADTQYF. For the CDR3, the DNA is TGTGCCAGCAGCGCCAGACTAGCGGGGGGCCCAGCAGATACGCAGTATTTT. This rearrangement joins TRBV7-2 to TRBJ2-3; 13 nucleotides align to TRBD2. The length of the CDR3 is 17 residues. Germline lookup yields CDR1 SGHTA and CDR2 FQGNSA. Trimming took 5 bases from V and 4 from J; bases not matched to a gene: 9. Supplemented by reference TRBV7-2 and TRBJ2-3, the full variable domain reads GAGVSQSPSNKVTEKGKDVELRCDPISGHTALYWYRQSLGQGLEFLIYFQGNSAPDKSGLPSDRFSAERTGGSVSTLTIQRTQQEDSAVYLCASSARLAGGPADTQYFGPGTRLTVL.

The chain joins TRBV7-3 to TRBJ2-3; 12 positions agree with TRBD1. Germline CDR1 reads SGHTA; CDR2 reads FQGTGA. The CDR3 runs to 18 residues. V lost 5 bases to trimming and J lost 2 bases; unmatched junction nucleotides: 11. The CDR3 sequence: CASSPSGTGGRPTDTQYF. CDR3 coding DNA: TGTGCCAGCAGCCCATCGGGGACAGGGGGCCGTCCCACAGATACGCAGTATTTT.

This sequence joins TRBV2 and TRBJ1-5; possible D gene TRBD1, 5 bases. V shed 6 bases and J shed 0 bases, with 12 bases lying between them. Germline CDR1 reads SNHLY; CDR2 reads FYNNEI. The CDR3 runs 15 residues. The CDR3 region has the DNA TGTGCCAGCAGGGGGGGGACGGCTAGCAATCAGCCCCAGCATTTT. This gives the protein CASRGGTASNQPQHF. Based on the CDR3 plus reference TRBV2 and TRBJ1-5, the full variable domain is EPEVTQTPSHQVTQMGQEVILRCVPISNHLYFYWYRQILGQKVEFLVSFYNNEISEKSEIFDDQFSVERPDGSNFTLKIRSTKLEDSAMYFCASRGGTASNQPQHFGDGTRLSIL.

The rearrangement uses TRBV2 and TRBJ1-4; no firm D call. Germline V gene lookup returns CDR1 SNHLY and CDR2 FYNNEI. V lost 1 base and J 7 bases, leaving 7 bases between the germline ends. This CDR3 region has 13 residues. The CDR3 sequence is CASSEGGGEKLFF. For the CDR3, the DNA is TGTGCCAGCAGTGAAGGTGGAGGTGAAAAACTGTTTTTT.

There are a few counts of this clone. This chain uses TRBV7-2 with TRBJ1-2; D is uncertain. Germline lookup yields CDR1 SGHTA and CDR2 FQGNSA. The CDR3 totals 11 residues. V lost 4 bases and J 5 bases, leaving 5 bases between the germline ends. CDR3: CASSSLYGYTF. In DNA, the CDR3 is TGTGCCAGCAGCTCCCTTTATGGCTACACCTTC.

Only one count was recorded for this clone. V and J are TRBV10-3 and TRBJ2-3; a possible D gene is TRBD1 (5 bases). In germline, CDR1 is ENHRY, CDR2 SYGVKD. V lost 4 bases and J lost 0, with 11 bases in between. The CDR3 runs to 15 residues. CDR3 in amino acids: CAISVTDTSTDTQYF. As DNA, the CDR3 is TGTGCCATCAGTGTGACAGACACTAGCACAGATACGCAGTATTTT.

This chain joins TRBV7-9 and TRBJ2-2; 8 nucleotides agree with TRBD2. With 10 bases clipped from V and 4 bases from J, the junction kept 8 bases outside the gene matches. CDR3 length: 14 residues. Germline values: CDR1 SEHNR, CDR2 FQNEAQ (reference sequence). DNA of the CDR3: TGTGCCATTAGTAGCGGGGTCCTCACCGGGGAGCTGTTTTTT. Translating gives CAISSGVLTGELFF.

The chain couples TRBV7-2 to TRBJ1-3, with no clear D. Germline lookup yields CDR1 SGHTA and CDR2 FQGNSA. The CDR3 totals 17 residues. Between the trimmed V and J ends, which lost 1 base and 2 bases, there was a span of 15 bases. DNA of the CDR3: TGTGCCAGCAGCTTAGATAGGTTACGAGGGACTGGAAACACCATATATTTT. This codes for CASSLDRLRGTGNTIYF.

The chain joins TRBV2 to TRBJ2-3; the match to TRBD2 covers 11 bases. This CDR3 region has 15 residues. V was pared by 6 bases and J by 4 bases, with 6 bases of the junction left unmatched. Per the germline V gene, CDR1 is SNHLY and CDR2 is FYNNEI. DNA for the CDR3: TGTGCCAGCAGCCTACTAGCGGGGGTTCCAGATACGCAGTATTTT. This gives the protein CASSLLAGVPDTQYF.

V gene TRBV2 combines with J gene TRBJ2-3; TRBD2 aligns across 8 bases. J lost 1 base, V lost 1 base, and 4 bases had no gene match. This CDR3 comprises 16 residues. CDR1 and CDR2 from the germline V gene are SNHLY and FYNNEI. CDR3 in amino acids: CASSEVTSGRTDTQYF. The CDR3 bases are TGTGCCAGCAGTGAAGTCACTAGCGGCCGCACAGATACGCAGTATTTT.

The V call is TRBV6-5, the J call TRBJ2-1, with 14 nucleotides matching TRBD2. This CDR3 has 16 residues. Per germline, CDR1 MNHEY and CDR2 SVGAGI. Unmatched junction bases numbered 4, after V lost 4 bases and J lost 5 bases. CDR3 sequence reads: CASSSRTSGGNNEQFF. The CDR3, as DNA: TGTGCCAGCAGTTCTAGGACTAGCGGGGGGAACAATGAGCAGTTCTTC.

DNA for the CDR3: TGTGCCAGCAGTGTTGGACAGGGGCGTTACGAGCAGTACTTC. The encoded protein is CASSVGQGRYEQYF. The rearrangement uses TRBV2 and TRBJ2-7; 9 nucleotides align to TRBD1. The germline gives CDR1 SNHLY, CDR2 FYNNEI. The CDR3 loop spans 14 amino acids. Trimming cost V 4 bases and J 4 bases; bases outside gene matches: 5.

This clone was counted between two and nine times. The rearrangement uses TRBV2 and TRBJ1-6; 10 bases are a match to TRBD1. CDR3 length: 15 residues. Per the germline V gene, CDR1 is SNHLY and CDR2 is FYNNEI. V gave up 7 bases and J gave up 6 bases; unmatched junction bases: 6. CDR3 residues: CASTTGTGANSPLHF. CDR3 sequence (DNA): TGTGCCAGCACAACCGGGACAGGGGCTAATTCACCCCTCCACTTT.